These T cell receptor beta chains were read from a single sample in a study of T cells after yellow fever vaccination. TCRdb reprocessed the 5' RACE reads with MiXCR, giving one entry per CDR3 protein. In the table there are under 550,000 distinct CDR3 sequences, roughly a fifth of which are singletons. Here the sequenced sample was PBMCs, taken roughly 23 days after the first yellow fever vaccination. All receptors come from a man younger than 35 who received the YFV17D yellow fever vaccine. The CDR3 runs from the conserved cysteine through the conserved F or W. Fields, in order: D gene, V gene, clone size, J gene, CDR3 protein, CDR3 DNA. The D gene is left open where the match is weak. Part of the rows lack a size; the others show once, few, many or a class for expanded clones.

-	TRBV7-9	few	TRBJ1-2	CASSLTSPNYGYTF	TGTGCCAGCAGCTTAACAAGCCCTAACTATGGCTACACCTTC
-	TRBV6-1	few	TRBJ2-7	CASSRNAGDYEQYF	TGTGCCAGCAGTCGGAACGCAGGGGACTACGAGCAGTACTTC
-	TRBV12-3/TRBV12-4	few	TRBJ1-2	CASSLGGNSGYTF	TGTGCCAGCAGCCTCGGGGGCAATTCCGGCTACACCTTC
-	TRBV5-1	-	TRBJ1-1	CASSFARYKREMNTEAFF	TGCGCCAGCAGCTTTGCACGGTACAAACGAGAAATGAACACTGAAGCTTTCTTT
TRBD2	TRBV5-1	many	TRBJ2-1	CASSFSGGANEQFF	TGCGCCAGCAGCTTTAGCGGGGGGGCTAATGAGCAGTTCTTC
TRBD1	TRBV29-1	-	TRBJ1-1	CSANRGEDTEAFF	TGCAGCGCGAACAGGGGAGAGGACACTGAAGCTTTCTTT
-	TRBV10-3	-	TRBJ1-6	CAISLSGASYNSPLHF	TGTGCCATCAGTTTATCAGGGGCGTCCTATAATTCACCCCTCCACTTT
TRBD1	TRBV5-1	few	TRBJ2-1	CASSLGRDRGLSYNEQFF	TGCGCCAGCAGCTTGGGCCGGGACAGGGGGCTATCCTACAATGAGCAGTTCTTC
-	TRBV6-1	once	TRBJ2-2	CASSEARGGRTGELFF	TGTGCCAGCAGTGAAGCCAGGGGAGGTCGTACCGGGGAGCTGTTTTTT
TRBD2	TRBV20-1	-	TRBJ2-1	CSASPDAGLAGGFSYNEQFF	TGCAGTGCTAGCCCCGACGCGGGACTAGCGGGGGGGTTCTCCTACAATGAGCAGTTCTTC
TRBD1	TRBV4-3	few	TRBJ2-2	CASSRDRTTGELFF	TGCGCCAGCAGCCGGGACAGGACGACCGGGGAGCTGTTTTTT
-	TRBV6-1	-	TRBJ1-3	CASRADSHTIYF	TGTGCCAGCAGAGCCGATTCTCACACCATATATTTT
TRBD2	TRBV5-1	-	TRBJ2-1	CASSWGLAGRSYNEQFF	TGCGCCAGCAGCTGGGGACTAGCGGGGCGATCCTACAATGAGCAGTTCTTC
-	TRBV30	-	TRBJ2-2	CAWNGFSSGGITGELFF	TGTGCCTGGAACGGATTTTCTAGTGGGGGCATCACCGGGGAGCTGTTTTTT
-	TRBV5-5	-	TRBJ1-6	CASSYRALSYNSPLHF	TGTGCCAGCAGCTACAGGGCTTTGTCCTATAATTCACCCCTCCACTTT
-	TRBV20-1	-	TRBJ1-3	CSARVLGSGNTIYF	TGCAGTGCTAGAGTCCTCGGCTCTGGAAACACCATATATTTT
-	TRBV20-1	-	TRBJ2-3	CSARDRVVLNTQYF	TGCAGTGCTAGAGATAGGGTAGTCCTAAATACGCAGTATTTT
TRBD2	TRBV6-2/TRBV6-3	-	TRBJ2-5	CASSYSTSRETQYF	TGTGCCAGCAGTTACTCGACTAGCCGTGAGACCCAGTACTTC
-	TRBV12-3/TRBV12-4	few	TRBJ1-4	CASTSNLIPEKLFF	TGTGCCAGCACCTCGAACTTAATCCCAGAAAAACTGTTTTTT
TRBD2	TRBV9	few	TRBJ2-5	CASSVGLLAGGQETQYF	TGTGCCAGCAGCGTAGGGTTACTAGCGGGGGGTCAAGAGACCCAGTACTTC
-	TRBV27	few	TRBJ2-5	CASSSRDGGGETQYF	TGTGCCAGCAGTTCAAGGGACGGAGGGGGAGAGACCCAGTACTTC
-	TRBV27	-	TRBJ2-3	CASSWTDTRYF	TGTGCCAGCAGTTGGACAGATACGCGGTATTTT
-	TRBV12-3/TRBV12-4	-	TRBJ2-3	CASSGTGRRTDTQYF	TGTGCCAGCAGTGGTACAGGGAGGAGAACAGATACGCAGTATTTT
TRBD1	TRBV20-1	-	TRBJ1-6	CSAQRDRVNSPLHF	TGCAGTGCTCAAAGGGACAGGGTTAATTCACCCCTCCACTTT
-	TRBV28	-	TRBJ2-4	CASPKEGKAKNIQYF	TGTGCCAGCCCCAAAGAGGGCAAGGCCAAAAACATTCAGTACTTC
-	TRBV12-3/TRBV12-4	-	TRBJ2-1	CAIRGTQVDEQFF	TGTGCCATTCGGGGGACTCAGGTGGATGAGCAGTTCTTC
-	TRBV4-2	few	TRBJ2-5	CASSQEGPAGLTQYF	TGTGCCAGCAGCCAAGAGGGCCCGGCGGGGTTGACCCAGTACTTC
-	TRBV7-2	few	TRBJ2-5	CASSQTEQETQYF	TGTGCCAGCAGCCAGACAGAGCAAGAGACCCAGTACTTC
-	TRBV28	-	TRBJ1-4	CASSLAIGATNEKLFF	TGTGCCAGCAGTTTAGCGATCGGGGCAACTAATGAAAAACTGTTTTTT
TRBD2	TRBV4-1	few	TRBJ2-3	CASSQPGTSGVTDTQYF	TGCGCCAGCAGCCAGCCCGGGACTAGCGGGGTTACAGATACGCAGTATTTT
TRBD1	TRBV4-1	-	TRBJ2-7	CASSHGTGASWEQYF	TGCGCCAGCAGCCACGGGACAGGGGCGTCGTGGGAGCAGTACTTC
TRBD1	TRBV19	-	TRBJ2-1	CASSTLMSSPGQGPYNEQFF	TGTGCCAGTAGTACCCTCATGTCTTCTCCGGGACAGGGGCCCTACAATGAGCAGTTCTTC
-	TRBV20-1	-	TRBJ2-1	CSAHVPSIYEQFF	TGCAGTGCCCACGTCCCTAGTATCTATGAGCAGTTCTTC
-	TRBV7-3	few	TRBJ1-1	CAILTEAFF	TGTGCCATTCTCACTGAAGCTTTCTTT
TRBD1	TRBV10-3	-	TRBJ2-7	CASIDRVDSYEQYF	TGTGCCTCCATAGACAGGGTAGATTCCTACGAGCAGTACTTC
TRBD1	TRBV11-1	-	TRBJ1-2	CASSPGTGEQGYTF	TGTGCCAGCAGCCCTGGGACAGGGGAGCAGGGCTACACCTTC
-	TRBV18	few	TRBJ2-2	CASSHDSFTNTGELFF	TGTGCCAGCTCACATGACAGTTTCACGAACACCGGGGAGCTGTTTTTT
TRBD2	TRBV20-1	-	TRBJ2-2	CSARKAGGPTGELFF	TGCAGTGCTAGAAAAGCGGGGGGGCCCACCGGGGAGCTGTTTTTT
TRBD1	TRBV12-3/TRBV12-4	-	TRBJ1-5	CASTPQGPEPQHF	TGTGCCAGCACCCCACAGGGGCCGGAGCCCCAGCATTTT
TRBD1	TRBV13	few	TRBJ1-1	CASNRRTGGPGGTEAFF	TGTGCCAGCAACCGGAGAACAGGGGGCCCCGGTGGCACTGAAGCTTTCTTT
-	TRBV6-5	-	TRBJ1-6	CASSYLGDSNSPLHF	TGTGCCAGCAGTTACCTAGGAGACTCTAATTCACCCCTCCACTTT
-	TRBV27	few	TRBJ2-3	CASSFGMINTDTQYF	TGTGCCAGCAGTTTTGGGATGATTAACACAGATACGCAGTATTTT
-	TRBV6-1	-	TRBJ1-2	CASSWGHTYGYTF	TGTGCCAGCAGCTGGGGGCACACCTATGGCTACACCTTC
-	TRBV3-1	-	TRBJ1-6	CASSQDIGLGNSPLHF	TGTGCCAGCAGCCAAGATATAGGTCTCGGTAATTCACCCCTCCACTTT
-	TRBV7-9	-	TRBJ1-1	CASSVRSGVAEAFF	TGTGCCAGCAGTGTAAGGTCAGGGGTGGCTGAAGCTTTCTTT
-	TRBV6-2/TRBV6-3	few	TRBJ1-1	CASSSTGRVTEAFF	TGTGCCAGCAGCTCCACCGGACGGGTGACTGAAGCTTTCTTT